Presented here are 5 T cell receptor beta chains from one specimen sequenced in a study of cytomegalovirus exposure and HLA in healthy donors. The PCR used 60 Vbeta and 13 Jbeta primers. Profiling relied on immunoSEQ multiplex PCR, and the TCRdb table lists in-frame clones only, not all of them. The sample holds fewer than 110,000 clones, more than 65% seen once. The specimen was PBMCs. The receptors were gathered from a male donor in good health and CMV-seronegative.

The chain couples TRBV27 to TRBJ1-5, with TRBD1 as a possible D gene (6 bases). CDR1 MNHEY and CDR2 SMNVEV come from the germline V gene (reference sequence). V gave up 6 bases and J gave up 0 bases, with 15 bases separating them. CDR3 size: 16 residues. The CDR3 DNA sequence: TGTGCCAGCAGCGAAGACAGGCACGATAGCAATCAGCCCCAGCATTTT. This sequence encodes CASSEDRHDSNQPQHF.

This rearrangement joins TRBV7-2 to TRBJ2-7; TRBD2 matches 12 bases. Germline assignment: CDR1 SGHTA and CDR2 FQGNSA. The CDR3 length is 14 residues. Trimming removed 5 bases from V and 2 bases from J; junction bases left unmatched: 1. The CDR3 sequence is CASSPSGGAYEQYF. The DNA for the CDR3 is TGTGCCAGCAGCCCTAGCGGGGGGGCCTACGAGCAGTACTTC. The full variable domain, with the rest looked up from reference TRBV7-2 and TRBJ2-7, is GAGVSQSPSNKVTEKGKDVELRCDPISGHTALYWYRQSLGQGLEFLIYFQGNSAPDKSGLPSDRFSAERTGGSVSTLTIQRTQQEDSAVYLCASSPSGGAYEQYFGPGTRLTVT.

This chain links TRBV18 with TRBJ2-1; 8 bases are a match to TRBD1. Per the germline V gene, CDR1 is KGHSH and CDR2 is LQKENI. V was clipped by 3 bases and J by 3 bases; unmatched bases: 4. The CDR3 totals 15 residues. CDR3 sequence: CASSPDRAYYNEQFF. In DNA, the CDR3 is TGTGCCAGCTCACCGGACAGGGCCTACTACAATGAGCAGTTCTTC.

The rearrangement joins TRBV5-4 to TRBJ1-2; TRBD1 matches 7 bases. The trim removed 2 bases at V and 8 bases at J, leaving 12 bases unmatched. Germline V gives CDR1 SGHNT, CDR2 YYREEE (reference sequence). The CDR3 consists of 15 residues. Here the CDR3 reads CASSLIGRGSVGYTF. CDR3 in DNA: TGTGCCAGCAGCTTAATCGGCAGGGGGTCGGTCGGCTACACCTTC.

V gene TRBV10-2 combines with J gene TRBJ1-1, with D tentatively TRBD1 (6 bases). The germline V gene encodes CDR1 WSHSY and CDR2 SAAADI. The CDR3 has 18 residues. Trimming shortened V by 4 bases and J by 0 bases, and 21 bases separated the two germline ends. The CDR3 loop reads CASSAIQGFFGMNTEAFF. In nucleotides, the CDR3 is TGCGCCAGCAGTGCCATACAGGGTTTTTTTGGTATGAACACTGAAGCTTTCTTT.